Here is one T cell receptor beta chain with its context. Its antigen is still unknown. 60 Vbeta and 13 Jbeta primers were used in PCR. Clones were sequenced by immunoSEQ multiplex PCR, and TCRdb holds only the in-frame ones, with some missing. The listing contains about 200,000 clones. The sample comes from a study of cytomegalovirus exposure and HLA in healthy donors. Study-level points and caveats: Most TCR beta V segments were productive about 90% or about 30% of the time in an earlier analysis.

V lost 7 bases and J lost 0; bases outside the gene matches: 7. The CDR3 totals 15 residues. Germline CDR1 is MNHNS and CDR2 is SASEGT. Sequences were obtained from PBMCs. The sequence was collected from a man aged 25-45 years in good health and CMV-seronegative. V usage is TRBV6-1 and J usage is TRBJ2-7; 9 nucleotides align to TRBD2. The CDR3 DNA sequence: TGTGCCAGCATCCAATTTAGCGGGAGCTCCTACGAGCAGTACTTC. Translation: CASIQFSGSSYEQYF.